Below, 30 T cell receptor beta chains from the same sample are listed, as sequenced in a study of T cell changes during pregnancy in multiple sclerosis. The table came from immunoSEQ multiplex PCR; TCRdb's copy has only in-frame clones and leaves some out. The sample lists over 40,000 clones, almost 95% occurring once. Specimen: peripheral blood, collected in the third trimester of pregnancy. The receptors derive from a female donor with multiple sclerosis, enrolled in a pregnancy study.

This chain joins TRBV7-3 and TRBJ1-2; D call uncertain. V lost 2 bases and J 8 bases, leaving 21 bases between the germline ends. Germline lookup yields CDR1 SGHTA and CDR2 FQGTGA. The CDR3 loop spans 16 amino acids. The CDR3 loop reads CASSLSGGVSSGGYTF. As DNA, the CDR3 is TGTGCCAGCAGCTTATCGGGCGGGGTGTCATCGGGCGGCTACACCTTC.

By frequency in the sample, this clone is medium-sized. The V and J genes are TRBV5-1 and TRBJ2-7; D remains ambiguous. Trimming shortened V by 0 bases and J by 3 bases, and 10 bases separated the two germline ends. Germline loops: CDR1 SGHRS, CDR2 YFSETQ. There are 14 residues in the CDR3. The CDR3 DNA follows: TGCGCCAGCAGCTTGGGGGCGATCAGCTACGAGCAGTACTTC. This gives the protein CASSLGAISYEQYF.

This clone was recorded once. The chain carries TRBV4-3 and TRBJ2-1, with 7 bases that match TRBD2. The CDR3 is 19 residues long. Germline V gives CDR1 LGHNA, CDR2 YSLEER. The V gene end was trimmed by 0 bases and the J gene end by 8 bases; junction bases not matched to a gene: 19. CDR3 in DNA: TGCGCCAGCAGCCAAGATCGGGGTGGGCTAGCGGATTTTAGGGATGAGCAGTTCTTC. Translating gives CASSQDRGGLADFRDEQFF.

The gene calls are TRBV27 and TRBJ1-2; D is ambiguous. CDR1 is MNHEY, CDR2 SMNVEV, per germline (reference sequence). This CDR3 comprises 16 residues. Trimming removed 1 base at V and 2 bases at J, with 14 bases between. The CDR3, as DNA: TGTGCCAGCAGTTTATTACCCCGGACGGGAAACTATGGCTACACCTTC. This gives the protein CASSLLPRTGNYGYTF.

The chain combines TRBV29-1 with TRBJ2-2; TRBD2 matches at 8 bases. V gave up 5 bases and J gave up 1 base; unmatched junction bases: 3. This CDR3 is built from 14 residues. Germline V gene data show CDR1 as SQVTM and CDR2 as ANQGSEA. The CDR3 is CSVSGLVNTGELFF. Here the CDR3 DNA reads TGCAGCGTTTCGGGACTAGTGAACACCGGGGAGCTGTTTTTT.

This rearrangement joins TRBV9 to TRBJ2-3; D is uncertain. The CDR3 runs to 13 residues. Between the trimmed V and J ends, which lost 4 bases and 2 bases, there was a span of 8 bases. Germline CDR1 is SGDLS and CDR2 is YYNGEE. CDR3 region: CASSPPNTDTQYF. As DNA, the CDR3 is TGTGCCAGCAGCCCCCCTAACACAGATACGCAGTATTTT.

The chain joins TRBV7-6 to TRBJ1-1; D possibly corresponds to TRBD1 (6 bases). The CDR3 runs to 14 residues. The ends were cut back, 6 bases at V and 6 bases at J, with 17 bases in the middle. The V gene's germline CDR1 is SGHVS and CDR2 FNYEAQ. The CDR3 DNA sequence: TGTGCCAGCAGTATTCAGGGGATTAATTCTGAAGCTTTCTTT. Translated, it gives CASSIQGINSEAFF. Looking up the rest from reference TRBV7-6 and TRBJ1-1 gives the full variable domain: GAGVSQSPRYKVTKRGQDVALRCDPISGHVSLYWYRQALGQGPEFLTYFNYEAQQDKSGLPNDRFSAERPEGSISTLTIQRTEQRDSAMYRCASSIQGINSEAFFGQGTRLTVV.

This clone was counted only a few times. The genes are TRBV28 and TRBJ1-2, with a weak D call TRBD1 (6 bases). The CDR3 has 17 residues. The V end was cut by 7 bases, the J end by 0 bases, with 21 bases between. Germline V gene data show CDR1 as MDHEN and CDR2 as SYDVKM. CDR3 bases: TGTGCCAGCATGGGGGCGTTGGGGGTGATAGCTAACTATGGCTACACCTTC. Translated: CASMGALGVIANYGYTF.

The chain employs TRBV21-1 and TRBJ2-1; no DNA check was done on the table's D call, TRBD2. TRBV21-1 is a pseudogene segment. The CDR3 totals 11 residues. The CDR3 sequence: CASTKQRDDFF. DNA for the CDR3: TGTGCCAGCACCAAACAGCGGGACGATTTCTTC.

The chain has TRBV5-8 and TRBJ2-3; 10 positions match TRBD2. CDR1 is SGHTS, CDR2 YDEGEE, per germline. With V trimmed by 5 bases and J by 0 bases, 12 bases remained unmatched. This CDR3 spans 18 amino acids. The CDR3 bases are TGTGCCAGCAGGACCGGGACTAGCGCGCTATCGAGCACAGATACGCAGTATTTT. It is translated as CASRTGTSALSSTDTQYF.

This clone appeared a single time. The V gene is TRBV15, the J gene TRBJ2-7; perhaps TRBD2 as D (6 bases). Deletions cut 3 bases from V and 3 bases from J, with 18 bases between. The CDR3 spans 16 residues. Germline assignment: CDR1 LNHNV and CDR2 YYDKDF (reference sequence). DNA of the CDR3: TGTGCCACCAGCAGGGGTTGGGGTAGCGGTGACTACGAGCAGTACTTC. This codes for CATSRGWGSGDYEQYF.

The chain is built from TRBV6-5 and TRBJ2-7; TRBD1 matches at 10 bases. V shed 7 bases, J shed 5 bases, and the junction held 8 bases outside the gene matches. Germline lookup yields CDR1 MNHEY and CDR2 SVGAGI. The CDR3 length is 14 residues. The CDR3 sequence: CASKRTGGSDEQYF. The CDR3 DNA sequence: TGTGCCAGCAAAAGGACAGGGGGGTCGGACGAGCAGTACTTC.

V is TRBV7-8 and J is TRBJ2-7; 9 bases align to TRBD2. CDR1 is SGHVS and CDR2 is FQNEAQ in the germline V gene. V lost 1 base, J lost 4 bases, and 8 bases stayed unmatched. This CDR3 is 16 amino acids long. Here the CDR3 reads CASSLEGLASKYEQYF. For the CDR3, the DNA is TGTGCCAGCAGCTTAGAGGGACTAGCAAGCAAGTACGAGCAGTACTTC.

This sequence joins TRBV28 and TRBJ2-6; 11 nucleotides agree with TRBD1. J was trimmed by 4 bases and V by 6 bases; bases with no gene match: 11. The CDR3 is 18 residues long. Looked up from germline, CDR1 is MDHEN and CDR2 is SYDVKM. The CDR3 region has the DNA TGTGCCAGCAGACCACGGACAGGGGGCAGAAGAGGGGCCAACGTCCTGACTTTC. This sequence encodes CASRPRTGGRRGANVLTF.

This rearrangement joins TRBV6-6 to TRBJ1-5, with 9 positions matching TRBD1. Germline V gives CDR1 MNHNY, CDR2 SVGAGI (reference sequence). This CDR3 region has 14 residues. Trimming took 5 bases from V and 6 from J; bases not matched to a gene: 5. The CDR3 here is CASSTGGIGQPQHF. As DNA, the CDR3 is TGTGCCAGCAGTACAGGGGGCATAGGTCAGCCCCAGCATTTT.

The chain employs TRBV28 and TRBJ2-6; 10 positions agree with TRBD1. Germline V gene lookup returns CDR1 MDHEN and CDR2 SYDVKM. The V and J ends lost 6 bases and 1 base, in that order; junction bases with no gene match: 3. CDR3 size: 16 residues. The CDR3 bases are TGTGCCAGCAGGAGACAGGGGGCGTCTGGGGCCAACGTCCTGACTTTC. Protein: CASRRQGASGANVLTF.

This clone was counted only a few times. CDR3 DNA: TGCGCCAGCAGCTTGTTGGATGTTAGAGGAGAGCAGTTCTTC. It specifies CASSLLDVRGEQFF. This chain links TRBV5-1 with TRBJ2-1; D remains ambiguous. Germline CDR1 reads SGHRS; CDR2 reads YFSETQ. The CDR3 consists of 14 residues. The germline V and J ends were trimmed by 1 base and 10 bases, with 15 bases remaining between them.

The V and J genes are TRBV28 and TRBJ1-2; no reliable D call. The CDR3 runs 14 residues. Trimming took off 5 bases at V and 0 bases at J, with 10 bases between the two ends. Germline loops: CDR1 MDHEN, CDR2 SYDVKM. CDR3 amino acids: CASSISESNYGYTF. The DNA of the CDR3 is TGTGCCAGCAGTATCTCAGAATCTAACTATGGCTACACCTTC.

The table lists this clone with a count of one. This sequence joins TRBV4-1 and TRBJ2-7; TRBD1 agrees at 7 bases. CDR3 length equals 16 residues. Trimming cost V 3 bases and J 4 bases; bases outside gene matches: 12. The V gene's germline CDR1 is MGHRA and CDR2 YSYEKL. CDR3 bases: TGCGCCAGCAGCCACCCGGGACCCACAGGGGATTACGAGCAGTACTTC. Translation: CASSHPGPTGDYEQYF.

This clone was observed a single time. The chain carries TRBV30 and TRBJ2-5; 10 bases align to TRBD1. V dropped 1 base and J dropped 2; count of bases not matched to a gene: 4. Germline V gives CDR1 GTSNPN, CDR2 SVGIG (reference sequence). This CDR3 spans 15 amino acids. The CDR3: CAWSGSDRGQETQYF. Written as DNA, the CDR3 is TGTGCCTGGAGTGGTTCGGACAGGGGGCAAGAGACCCAGTACTTC.

The chain links TRBV27 to TRBJ2-7, with 10 bases aligning to TRBD2. This CDR3 spans 14 amino acids. CDR1 and CDR2 from the germline V gene are MNHEY and SMNVEV (reference sequence). Trimming at V came to 2 bases and at J to 5 bases, leaving 3 bases not matched to a gene. The CDR3 loop is CASSLLAGVDEQYF. The CDR3 nucleotides are TGTGCCAGCAGTTTACTAGCGGGAGTAGACGAGCAGTACTTC.

This chain links TRBV11-2 with TRBJ1-1; maybe TRBD1 (5 bases). Germline loops: CDR1 SGHAT, CDR2 FQNNGV. This CDR3 spans 14 amino acids. The ends were cut back, 6 bases at V and 8 bases at J, with 19 bases in the middle. The CDR3 coding sequence is TGTGCCAGCAGTTTGTGGCAGGGCATTCACGAAGCTTTCTTT. Its protein is CASSLWQGIHEAFF.

The chain is built from TRBV15 and TRBJ1-5; D remains ambiguous. The CDR3 runs to 13 residues. V was pared by 0 bases and J by 6 bases, with 6 bases between. Germline CDR1 is LNHNV and CDR2 is YYDKDF (reference sequence). DNA of the CDR3: TGTGCCACCAGCAGAGATAGAGTTCAGCCCCAGCATTTT. Translated: CATSRDRVQPQHF.

This clone has only one observation. The chain has TRBV7-9 and TRBJ2-1; D is possibly TRBD2 (5 bases). The CDR3 consists of 13 residues. The germline CDR1 and CDR2 sequences are SEHNR and FQNEAQ (reference sequence). CDR3 sequence: CAAYIWENNEQFF. Here the CDR3 DNA reads TGTGCAGCTTACATCTGGGAGAACAATGAGCAGTTCTTC.

The genes are TRBV7-6 and TRBJ2-7; 11 nucleotides agree with TRBD2. The CDR3 has 16 residues. Germline values: CDR1 SGHVS, CDR2 FNYEAQ. V shed 5 bases and J 4 bases; nucleotides not matched to a gene: 10. In nucleotides, the CDR3 is TGTGCCAGCAGCCTTGGCGGGACTAGCGGACATTACGAGCAGTACTTC. Protein: CASSLGGTSGHYEQYF.

This clone has just one count. This chain uses TRBV11-2 with TRBJ1-1; TRBD1 might be the D (6 bases). Trimming took off 6 bases at V and 8 bases at J, with 13 bases between the two ends. The CDR3 runs 12 residues. CDR1 and CDR2 (germline): SGHAT, FQNNGV. The CDR3 DNA is TGTGCCAGCAGAGAACTGGACAGAGAAGCTTTCTTT. Amino acids: CASRELDREAFF. The complete variable domain, with remaining parts taken from reference TRBV11-2 and TRBJ1-1, reads EAGVAQSPRYKIIEKRQSVAFWCNPISGHATLYWYQQILGQGPKLLIQFQNNGVVDDSQLPKDRFSAERLKGVDSTLKIQPAKLEDSAVYLCASRELDREAFFGQGTRLTVV.

The V gene is TRBV4-1, the J gene TRBJ2-7; D might be TRBD2 (5 bases). The CDR3 loop spans 15 amino acids. Trimming left V 0 bases short and J 7 bases short, with 16 bases between. Germline V gene lookup returns CDR1 MGHRA and CDR2 YSYEKL. The CDR3, as DNA: TGCGCCAGCAGCCAAGATTACCCAGGTGCGGGTGAGCAGTACTTC. It codes for CASSQDYPGAGEQYF.

The V and J genes are TRBV20-1 and TRBJ2-7; 8 nucleotides agree with TRBD1. Germline CDR1 and CDR2: DFQATT and SNEGSKA (reference sequence). CDR3 length: 11 residues. The CDR3 sequence: CSGAGGNEQYF. CDR3 DNA: TGCAGCGGGGCAGGGGGCAACGAGCAGTACTTC.

The gene calls are TRBV29-1 and TRBJ1-3; D may be TRBD1 (5 bases). CDR3 size: 15 residues. Germline V gene lookup returns CDR1 SQVTM and CDR2 ANQGSEA. The germline V and J ends were trimmed by 4 bases and 0 bases, with 13 bases remaining between them. The CDR3 sequence is CSVVSGPTSGNTIYF. The DNA for the CDR3 is TGCAGCGTTGTGTCAGGGCCTACCTCTGGAAACACCATATATTTT. The full variable domain, with the rest looked up from reference TRBV29-1 and TRBJ1-3, is SAVISQKPSRDICQRGTSLTIQCQVDSQVTMMFWYRQQPGQSLTLIATANQGSEATYESGFVIDKFPISRPNLTFSTLTVSNMSPEDSSIYLCSVVSGPTSGNTIYFGEGSWLTVV.

This clone has only one observation. V and J are TRBV27 and TRBJ2-3, with a tentative D call TRBD1 (6 bases). The V and J ends lost 6 bases and 2 bases respectively, with 15 bases between them. Germline V CDR1 and CDR2: MNHEY, SMNVEV (reference sequence). The CDR3 totals 15 residues. The CDR3 DNA reads TGTGCCAGCAGCATCAGGGGCGAAATCACAGATACGCAGTATTTT. Translated: CASSIRGEITDTQYF.